Sequencing of this T cell receptor (beta chain) was carried out in a study of molecular identifiers for immune sequencing clone quantification. The wider study: In replicates, RNA from about 21,000 or 97,000 naive CD8 cells was split five ways, four sequenced.

Germline CDR1 reads MGHRA; CDR2 reads YSYEKL. This CDR3 region has 15 residues. With 4 bases clipped from V and 7 bases from J, the junction kept 7 bases outside the gene matches. Sorting captured naive CD8 T cells as CD8+CD4-CCR7+CD45RA+. This clonotype showed up just a few times. Its target is unknown. A much larger clone lies a single base off, so this may be a read error. Study-wide findings and caveats: Single-cell amounts of spiked Jurkat TCR RNA were reportedly detectable among about a million naive cells.

Preparation methods for the bulk TCR libraries were those previously described, with listed TCR primers. Each CDR3 protein gets one entry after TCRdb re-called the PCR reads with MiXCR. The repertoire consists of more than 550,000 distinct CDR3 sequences, with about 25% occurring once and the leading ten covering about 0.8%. Sequenced material: naive CD8+ T cells from blood, with Jurkat cell RNA spiked in. Subset denoted: FACS-sorted CD8+CD4-CCR7+CD45RA+ naive T cells. The clonotype was recovered from a human donor in good health. Some libraries in this study had Jurkat cell RNA spiked in. The chain uses TRBV4-1 and TRBJ2-2, with 9 bases aligning to TRBD2. In nucleotides, the CDR3 is TGCGCCAGCAGCCCACCTGCGGGGGGGAACGGGGAGCTGTTTTTT. Protein product: CASSPPAGGNGELFF.